The 24 T cell receptor beta chains given below trace back to one sample, sequenced in a study of identical twins. TCRdb re-analysed the 5' RACE reads in MiXCR, keeping a single row per CDR3 protein. The repertoire consists of 500,000 or so distinct CDR3 sequences, with approximately 15% occurring once and the leading ten covering approximately 1%. These data were also filed under a second study, of yellow fever vaccine responses in identical twins.

Sequenced sample: CD4+ T cells sorted from blood. These receptors originate from a woman aged 18-30 years in good health.

This clonotype was detected ten times or more. This rearrangement joins TRBV10-3 to TRBJ2-1; TRBD1 aligns across 7 bases. CDR3 length equals 12 residues. Germline V lookup: CDR1 ENHRY, CDR2 SYGVKD. The ends lost 6 bases at V and 8 bases at J; junction bases unmatched: 4. The CDR3, as DNA: TGTGCCATCAGAGGGGGCGCGGATGAGCAGTTCTTC. Encoded protein: CAIRGGADEQFF.

The sample holds a few counts of this clonotype. The V gene is TRBV5-1, the J gene TRBJ2-2, with 8 nucleotides matching TRBD2. V was clipped by 5 bases and J by 2 bases; unmatched bases: 5. Germline CDR1 reads SGHRS; CDR2 reads YFSETQ. The CDR3 consists of 15 residues. The CDR3 nucleotides are TGCGCCAGCAGTCCTAGCGGGTACAACACCGGGGAGCTGTTTTTT. Translated, it gives CASSPSGYNTGELFF.

In its sample, this clonotype was seen a few times. The CDR3 DNA is TGTGCCAGCAGCGTGGGATTTACGCGTTCACCCCTCCACTTT. Amino acid sequence: CASSVGFTRSPLHF. The J gene is TRBJ1-6, the V gene TRBV9; no reliable D call. The CDR3 spans 14 residues. V lost 2 bases and J lost 9, with 12 bases in between. The germline CDR1 and CDR2 sequences are SGDLS and YYNGEE.

The sample holds a few counts of this clonotype. Compared with germline, one end of the junction differs, possibly owing to a read error. The V call is TRBV7-7, the J call TRBJ2-1, with 15 bases lining up with TRBD2. CDR3 length: 14 residues. In germline, CDR1 is SSHAT, CDR2 FNYEAQ (reference sequence). The CDR3 loop reads CASSQGLAGGEQFF. CDR3 bases: TGTGCTAGCAGCCAGGGACTAGCGGGAGGTGAGCAGTTCTTC.

This clonotype occurred a few times. The DNA for the CDR3 is TGCGCCAGCAGCTTCGCGGGACAGGGGATTCAAGAGACCCAGTACTTC. The encoded protein is CASSFAGQGIQETQYF. The chain carries TRBV5-1 and TRBJ2-5, with 10 nucleotides matching TRBD1. Germline assignment: CDR1 SGHRS and CDR2 YFSETQ. V lost 2 bases, J lost 2 bases, and 6 bases stayed unmatched. The CDR3 totals 16 residues.

At least ten counts were recorded for this clonotype. The genes are TRBV20-1 and TRBJ2-1; the match to TRBD1 covers 9 bases. The CDR3 spans 17 residues. After removal of 8 bases from V and 0 bases from J, the junction contained 14 bases not matched to a gene. Germline V CDR1 and CDR2: DFQATT, SNEGSKA (reference sequence). This CDR3 is CSIPGQGTLSSYNEQFF. DNA of the CDR3: TGCAGTATACCGGGACAGGGCACTCTGAGCTCCTACAATGAGCAGTTCTTC.

The table lists this clonotype with many counts. The chain recombines TRBV20-1 with TRBJ2-5; 7 bases align to TRBD2. This CDR3 comprises 11 residues. The germline V gene has CDR1 DFQATT and CDR2 SNEGSKA (reference sequence). V dropped 6 bases and J dropped 3; count of bases not matched to a gene: 1. CDR3 sequence: CSALAEETQYF. The CDR3 DNA is TGCAGTGCGCTAGCGGAAGAGACCCAGTACTTC.

This clonotype was found a few times. CDR3 region: CASSTLGLAGWTDTQYF. The CDR3 nucleotides are TGTGCCAGCAGCACCCTTGGACTAGCGGGATGGACAGATACGCAGTATTTT. The chain carries TRBV21-1 and TRBJ2-3; TRBD2, the table's D call, was not compared with the DNA. TRBV21-1 is a recognized pseudogene. The CDR3 runs 17 residues.

This sequence joins TRBV27 and TRBJ1-2; weak D call: TRBD1 (5 bases). This CDR3 spans 13 amino acids. Looked up from germline, CDR1 is MNHEY and CDR2 is SMNVEV (reference sequence). V lost 2 bases, J lost 6 bases, and 10 bases lay in between. The CDR3 loop is CASSLLQGHGYTF. DNA of the CDR3: TGTGCCAGCAGTTTACTCCAGGGCCATGGCTACACCTTC.

This clonotype was observed a handful of times. The V gene is TRBV20-1, the J gene TRBJ2-7; 9 nucleotides match TRBD1. CDR3 size: 16 residues. CDR1 and CDR2 (germline): DFQATT, SNEGSKA (reference sequence). V shed 1 base, J shed 0 bases, and the junction held 7 bases outside the gene matches. CDR3 region: CSARVRGTGSSYEQYF. The DNA of the CDR3 is TGCAGTGCTAGAGTCCGGGGGACAGGGAGCTCCTACGAGCAGTACTTC.

The J gene is TRBJ2-1, the V gene TRBV3-1, with D unclear. CDR1 and CDR2 (germline): LGHDT, YNNKEL (reference sequence). The CDR3 runs 14 residues. V was trimmed by 0 bases and J by 4 bases, leaving 7 bases between them. The CDR3 here is CASSQESVYNEQFF. CDR3 nucleotide sequence: TGTGCCAGCAGCCAAGAGTCAGTATACAATGAGCAGTTCTTC.

This clonotype was counted between two and nine times. The chain carries TRBV6-1 and TRBJ2-5; D unresolved. The ends were cut back, 7 bases at V and 4 bases at J, with 13 bases in the middle. In germline, CDR1 is MNHNS, CDR2 SASEGT. The CDR3 consists of 13 residues. CDR3 loop: CASTDPGPETQYF. CDR3 bases: TGTGCCAGCACCGACCCCGGTCCAGAGACCCAGTACTTC.

This sequence joins TRBV13 and TRBJ2-7; D not resolved. CDR1 is PRHDT and CDR2 is FYEKMQ in the germline V gene (reference sequence). The V end lost 0 bases, the J end lost 3 bases, and 12 bases lay between the germline ends. This CDR3 region has 15 residues. The CDR3 spells CASSLGGQFLYEQYF. As DNA, the CDR3 is TGTGCCAGCAGCTTAGGCGGGCAGTTCCTCTACGAGCAGTACTTC.

The chain carries TRBV6-2 or TRBV6-3 and TRBJ1-2; no clear D. Germline CDR1 MNHEY, CDR2 SVGEGT. V was cut by 8 bases and J by 2 bases, with 9 bases left in between. The CDR3 has 12 residues. CDR3 protein: CASAPGNYGYTF. CDR3 bases: TGTGCCAGCGCCCCCGGGAACTATGGCTACACCTTC.

This clonotype has only a few counts. The V call is TRBV7-2, the J call TRBJ2-3; 8 bases line up with TRBD2. Germline lookup yields CDR1 SGHTA and CDR2 FQGNSA. The CDR3 sequence is 14 residues long. V trimming: 5 bases; J trimming: 3 bases; junction bases outside the gene matches: 4. The CDR3 coding sequence is TGTGCCAGCAGCGACCGGGGGGGGACAGATACGCAGTATTTT. Its translation: CASSDRGGTDTQYF. Looking up the rest from reference TRBV7-2 and TRBJ2-3 gives the full variable domain: GAGVSQSPSNKVTEKGKDVELRCDPISGHTALYWYRQSLGQGLEFLIYFQGNSAPDKSGLPSDRFSAERTGGSVSTLTIQRTQQEDSAVYLCASSDRGGTDTQYFGPGTRLTVL.

The chain couples TRBV12-3 or TRBV12-4 to TRBJ2-7; D ambiguous. V dropped 5 bases and J dropped 2 bases, with 7 bases sitting between them. CDR3 length: 12 residues. CDR3 in amino acids: CASSATPYEQYF. CDR3 in DNA: TGTGCCAGCAGTGCCACGCCCTACGAGCAGTACTTC.

This clonotype was seen a handful of times. The V gene is TRBV20-1, the J gene TRBJ2-3; 7 bases are shared with TRBD1. The CDR3 runs 14 residues. The germline CDR1 and CDR2 sequences are DFQATT and SNEGSKA (reference sequence). Trimming removed 6 bases from V and 2 bases from J; junction bases left unmatched: 8. As DNA, the CDR3 is TGCAGTGCACTACCGACAGGGTTCACAGATACGCAGTATTTT. This gives the protein CSALPTGFTDTQYF.

This clonotype was seen a handful of times. V and J are TRBV5-1 and TRBJ2-1; 7 positions match TRBD1. Trimming took 2 bases from V and 6 from J; bases not matched to a gene: 8. The CDR3 length is 15 residues. CDR1 is SGHRS, CDR2 YFSETQ, per germline. The CDR3 DNA reads TGCGCCAGCAGCTTACAGGGGAGTACCCTCAATGAGCAGTTCTTC. It specifies CASSLQGSTLNEQFF.

A few counts support this clonotype. The chain couples TRBV7-9 to TRBJ2-3, with unresolved D. The CDR3 runs to 14 residues. Germline V gene data show CDR1 as SEHNR and CDR2 as FQNEAQ (reference sequence). With 0 bases removed from V and 4 bases from J, the gap between germline ends came to 8 bases. In nucleotides, the CDR3 is TGTGCCAGCAGCTTAGCGAAAGTGGCAGATACGCAGTATTTT. Translated: CASSLAKVADTQYF. The full variable domain, with the rest looked up from reference TRBV7-9 and TRBJ2-3, is DTGVSQNPRHKITKRGQNVTFRCDPISEHNRLYWYRQTLGQGPEFLTYFQNEAQLEKSRLLSDRFSAERPKGSFSTLEIQRTEQGDSAMYLCASSLAKVADTQYFGPGTRLTVL.

This clonotype has only a few counts. This chain's CDR3 is CASSGRPGEGFSLHF. CDR3 in DNA: TGTGCCAGCAGTGGAAGACCGGGAGAGGGGTTCTCCCTCCACTTT. This chain uses TRBV27 with TRBJ1-6; D is possibly TRBD1 (5 bases). This CDR3 has 15 amino acids. Germline V gene lookup returns CDR1 MNHEY and CDR2 SMNVEV (reference sequence). The V end was cut by 5 bases, the J end by 14 bases, with 22 bases between.

This clonotype was counted a few times. This rearrangement joins TRBV2 to TRBJ1-1; D is perhaps TRBD1 (6 bases). Germline loops: CDR1 SNHLY, CDR2 FYNNEI. V gave up 2 bases and J gave up 11 bases, with 12 bases separating them. There are 12 residues in the CDR3. Here the CDR3 reads CASSEQGTWAFF. The CDR3 nucleotides are TGTGCCAGCAGTGAACAGGGGACTTGGGCTTTCTTT.

V usage is TRBV10-3 and J usage is TRBJ1-1; D possibly corresponds to TRBD1 (5 bases). Trimming removed 6 bases at V and 7 bases at J, with 12 bases between. Germline V gives CDR1 ENHRY, CDR2 SYGVKD. The length of the CDR3 is 12 residues. The CDR3 region is CAIRDTAGEAFF. The CDR3 DNA reads TGTGCCATCAGGGACACAGCCGGTGAAGCTTTCTTT.

The V and J genes are TRBV7-9 and TRBJ1-1; no reliable D call. Trimming removed 0 bases from V and 6 bases from J, with 11 bases in between. The CDR3 totals 14 residues. Germline CDR1 SEHNR, CDR2 FQNEAQ (reference sequence). Here the CDR3 reads CASSLAVLVAEAFF. The CDR3 bases are TGTGCCAGCAGCTTAGCAGTCTTGGTCGCTGAAGCTTTCTTT.

This clonotype has a count of ten or more. The V gene is TRBV19, the J gene TRBJ2-5; D is ambiguous. This CDR3 has 12 residues. Trimming cost V 6 bases and J 0 bases, with 5 bases left between them. CDR1 is LNHDA, CDR2 SQIVND, per germline (reference sequence). Here the CDR3 reads CASRGNQETQYF. DNA of the CDR3: TGTGCCAGTAGGGGGAACCAAGAGACCCAGTACTTC.